This T cell receptor (beta chain) was sequenced for a study of cytomegalovirus exposure and HLA in healthy donors. Across the whole study: HLA-typed donors contributed some 77 million unique TCRs, which were held in an early data release. General observations from the study: Productive status was seen about 90% or about 30% of the time for most TCR beta V segments in an earlier analysis. For TCR beta chains, V- and J-gene trimming was later linked to a missense DCLRE1C variant.

The germline V and J ends were trimmed by 6 bases and 10 bases, with 24 bases remaining between them. The germline V gene has CDR1 SGHAT and CDR2 FQNNGV. The CDR3 contains 15 residues. Primers: 60 Vbeta forward and 13 Jbeta reverse. Produced via immunoSEQ multiplex PCR; TCRdb's table is partial and in-frame only. Of about 170,000 clones listed, roughly 84% are singletons. This clone showed up just once. The target antigen is unknown. Specimen: PBMCs. This receptor was identified in a boy between 2 and 15 years old in good health and CMV-seronegative. The chain links TRBV11-2 to TRBJ1-1; tentative D call: TRBD1 (6 bases). The CDR3: CASSSTGGPPRGAFF. Written as DNA, the CDR3 is TGTGCCAGCAGTTCCACGGGGGGGCCCCCAAGGGGAGCTTTCTTT.